This is a list of T cell receptor beta chains from one sample in a study of blood T cell repertoires in COVID-19. The data were produced by immunoSEQ multiplex PCR, yet TCRdb's version contains in-frame clones alone and is incomplete. This table has some 96,000 clones, 91% appearing once. Input material: peripheral blood. The receptors stem from a man aged 50 or older with active COVID-19. The CDR3 runs from the conserved cysteine through the conserved F or W. A D gene is named only where the DNA matches it firmly. Some rows mark clone size as missing; the rest say once, few, many or name a class of expanded clone.

D,J,V,size,CDR3,DNA
TRBD1,TRBJ2-1,TRBV29-1,few,CSVPGRTGGKNEQFF,TGCAGCGTTCCGGGCAGGACAGGGGGCAAGAATGAGCAGTTCTTC
.,TRBJ1-5,TRBV7-9,.,CASSLFMQPQHF,TGTGCCAGCAGCTTATTCATGCAGCCCCAGCATTTT
.,TRBJ1-3,TRBV18,.,CASSPQAGSGNTIYF,TGTGCCAGCTCACCACAGGCAGGGTCTGGAAACACCATATATTTT
TRBD2,TRBJ2-5,TRBV15,.,CATSRDLYDSGGNMYQETQYF,TGTGCCACCAGCAGAGACCTATATGATAGCGGGGGGAACATGTACCAAGAGACCCAGTACTTC
.,TRBJ1-3,TRBV6-1,.,CASSERGSGNTIYF,TGTGCCAGCAGTGAAAGGGGGTCTGGAAACACCATATATTTT
.,TRBJ2-1,TRBV5-1,.,CASSLNLGDEQFF,TGCGCCAGCAGCTTAAACCTCGGGGATGAGCAGTTCTTC
TRBD2,TRBJ2-5,TRBV11-2,few,CASSPQTSVETQYF,TGTGCCAGCAGCCCTCAGACTAGCGTGGAGACCCAGTACTTC
.,TRBJ1-1,TRBV30,.,CAWSVGARDTEAFF,TGTGCCTGGAGTGTGGGGGCGCGGGACACTGAAGCTTTCTTT
.,TRBJ1-1,TRBV7-9,.,CASSSYRENTEAFF,TGTGCCAGCAGCTCGTACAGGGAGAACACTGAAGCTTTCTTT
TRBD1,TRBJ1-3,TRBV25-1,.,CASSESGQGAGNTIYF,TGTGCCAGCAGTGAGAGCGGGCAGGGGGCTGGAAACACCATATATTTT
.,TRBJ2-4,TRBV7-2,.,CASSLGAAKNIQYF,TGTGCCAGCAGCTTAGGAGCCGCCAAAAACATTCAGTACTTC
TRBD1,TRBJ2-5,TRBV5-6,.,CASSFGTGVRETQYF,TGTGCCAGCAGCTTCGGGACAGGGGTCCGGGAGACCCAGTACTTC
TRBD2,TRBJ2-7,TRBV7-3,.,CASSISGGHPYEQYF,TGTGCCAGCAGCATCAGCGGGGGCCACCCCTACGAGCAGTACTTC
TRBD2,TRBJ2-3,TRBV5-4,.,CASRPREGRDTQYF,TGTGCCAGCAGGCCGCGGGAGGGCCGAGATACGCAGTATTTT
.,TRBJ2-3,TRBV5-1,.,CASRASTDTQYF,TGCGCCAGCAGAGCCAGCACAGATACGCAGTATTTT
TRBD2,TRBJ2-3,TRBV19,.,CASSIGLAGGGTDTQYF,TGTGCCAGTAGTATTGGTCTAGCGGGGGGAGGCACAGATACGCAGTATTTT
.,TRBJ1-1,TRBV5-1,.,CASSLTENTEAFF,TGCGCCAGCAGCCTGACAGAGAACACTGAAGCTTTCTTT
TRBD1,TRBJ2-1,TRBV5-6,once,CASSGGTGYSSNEQFF,TGTGCCAGCAGCGGCGGGACAGGGTATTCCTCCAATGAGCAGTTCTTC
TRBD2,TRBJ2-2,TRBV3-1/TRBV3-2,.,CASSRGGTGELFF,TGTGCCAGCAGCCGGGGGGGGACCGGGGAGCTGTTTTTT
.,TRBJ1-6,TRBV10-2,once,CASSGTPYNSPLHF,TGCGCCAGCAGTGGGACACCATATAATTCACCCCTCCACTTT
TRBD2,TRBJ2-1,TRBV18,.,CASSPGTRNEQFF,TGTGCCAGCTCACCCGGGACTAGAAATGAGCAGTTCTTC
.,TRBJ1-3,TRBV19,.,CASRGSNRTPSGNTIYF,TGTGCCAGTAGGGGATCAAACAGGACCCCCTCTGGAAACACCATATATTTT
.,TRBJ2-6,TRBV6-6,.,CASSFVRIANVLTF,TGTGCCAGCAGTTTCGTCAGGATCGCCAACGTCCTGACTTTC
TRBD2,TRBJ2-3,TRBV11-3,.,CASSHGVAGHRTDTQYF,TGTGCCAGCAGCCACGGGGTAGCGGGGCATCGTACAGATACGCAGTATTTT
TRBD1,TRBJ1-2,TRBV6-5,few,CASSYNRGQGYTF,TGTGCCAGCAGTTACAACAGGGGGCAAGGCTACACCTTC
TRBD1,TRBJ1-1,TRBV7-9,.,CASSLWQGASTEAFF,TGTGCCAGCAGCTTATGGCAGGGGGCAAGCACTGAAGCTTTCTTT
TRBD1,TRBJ1-4,TRBV19,once,CASRVDRAFGKLFF,TGTGCCAGTAGGGTTGACAGGGCCTTTGGAAAACTGTTTTTT
.,TRBJ2-3,TRBV24-1,.,CATSEDGTDTQYF,TGTGCCACCAGTGAAGACGGGACAGATACGCAGTATTTT
TRBD1,TRBJ2-5,TRBV3-1/TRBV3-2,.,CASSYDRGRETQYF,TGTGCCAGCAGCTATGACAGGGGGCGAGAGACCCAGTACTTC
.,TRBJ1-5,TRBV27,.,CASSPDRNYQPQHF,TGTGCCAGCAGTCCCGACAGGAACTATCAGCCCCAGCATTTT
TRBD1,TRBJ1-1,TRBV18,.,CASSRDSLETEAFF,TGTGCCAGCTCACGGGACAGTTTAGAAACTGAAGCTTTCTTT
TRBD2,TRBJ2-3,TRBV3-1/TRBV3-2,.,CASSPELTGTSGYAQYF,TGTGCCAGCAGCCCGGAGCTGACCGGGACTAGTGGTTATGCGCAGTATTTT
TRBD2,TRBJ2-5,TRBV19,.,CASSTVTRAGGLETQYF,TGTGCCAGTAGTACCGTTACACGAGCGGGAGGGCTGGAGACCCAGTACTTC
TRBD2,TRBJ2-2,TRBV5-1,.,CASSRTLSGGADTGELFF,TGCGCCAGCAGTCGGACTCTTAGCGGGGGGGCCGACACCGGGGAGCTGTTTTTT
.,TRBJ2-3,TRBV14,.,CASSQGETKPTDTQYF,TGTGCCAGCAGCCAAGGCGAGACAAAGCCTACAGATACGCAGTATTTT
TRBD1,TRBJ2-3,TRBV6-5,.,CASRAGTGLSDTQYF,TGTGCCAGCAGAGCCGGGACAGGGCTCTCGGATACGCAGTATTTT
.,TRBJ1-4,TRBV4-1,.,CASSQGQARTNEKLFF,TGCGCCAGCAGCCAAGGACAGGCTAGAACTAATGAAAAACTGTTTTTT
.,TRBJ1-1,TRBV3-1/TRBV3-2,.,CASSPSGGLNTEAFF,TGTGCCAGCAGCCCCTCGGGGGGACTGAACACTGAAGCTTTCTTT
.,TRBJ2-5,TRBV15,.,CATSRDLTGQETQYF,TGTGCCACCAGCAGAGATTTGACAGGTCAAGAGACCCAGTACTTC
.,TRBJ2-1,TRBV5-5,.,CASSLTGSYNEQFF,TGTGCCAGCAGCCTGACAGGTTCCTACAATGAGCAGTTCTTC
.,TRBJ1-1,TRBV6-5,.,CASLQGGHTEAFF,TGTGCCAGCTTACAGGGCGGGCACACTGAAGCTTTCTTT
TRBD2,TRBJ2-3,TRBV18,.,CAGGGNKADTQYF,TGTGCCGGCGGGGGGAATAAGGCAGATACGCAGTATTTT
TRBD1,TRBJ2-6,TRBV5-1,.,CASSDGQGAPGANVLTF,TGCGCCAGCAGCGACGGACAGGGGGCGCCTGGGGCCAACGTCCTGACTTTC
TRBD1,TRBJ2-3,TRBV7-2,.,CASRRTGSTDTQYF,TGTGCCAGCAGGCGGACAGGGTCCACAGATACGCAGTATTTT
TRBD2,TRBJ2-1,TRBV13,once,CASSFSSGSPHNEQFF,TGTGCCAGCAGCTTTTCTAGCGGGAGCCCCCACAATGAGCAGTTCTTC
.,TRBJ2-1,TRBV6-1,.,CASSERGGVGLPDNEQFF,TGTGCCAGCAGTGAGAGGGGGGGCGTAGGGTTGCCCGACAATGAGCAGTTCTTC
TRBD1,TRBJ2-7,TRBV27,.,CASGRTGSYEQYF,TGTGCCAGCGGAAGGACAGGGTCCTACGAGCAGTACTTC
TRBD1,TRBJ2-3,TRBV2,.,CASRRTGFTDTQYF,TGTGCCAGCAGACGGACAGGGTTCACAGATACGCAGTATTTT
.,TRBJ2-1,TRBV5-5,few,CASSYRENSYNEQFF,TGTGCCAGCTCCTACAGGGAGAACTCCTACAATGAGCAGTTCTTC
TRBD2,TRBJ2-1,TRBV9,.,CASSPGLAGINEQFF,TGTGCCAGCAGCCCGGGACTAGCGGGAATCAATGAGCAGTTCTTC
.,TRBJ1-1,TRBV29-1,.,CSVGGFGGINTEAFF,TGCAGCGTAGGAGGTTTCGGGGGAATAAACACTGAAGCTTTCTTT
.,TRBJ1-2,TRBV19,.,CASSIRAGHYGYTF,TGTGCCAGTAGTATCCGGGCAGGGCACTATGGCTACACCTTC